This TCR beta chain originates from a study of cytomegalovirus exposure and HLA in healthy donors (dated by TCRdb to about 2017). At the level of the whole study: In an earlier analysis of 450 to 750 of the donors, approximately 300 Gb of sequence data and about 110 million unique TCR beta sequences from 150 million to 200 million T cells were reported. An early release that covered roughly 600 HLA-typed donors contained 300 to 350 gigabases of sequencing data and approximately 85 million unique TCR sequences. Of the roughly 400 genotyped donors, about 80% fell in the genetic ancestry cluster associated with self-reported Caucasian donors. The aim of the study was to test whether cataloging public T cell receptors could identify signatures of past pathogen exposure. The T cell repertoires of several hundred subjects were profiled by immunosequencing and related to cytomegalovirus serostatus. A separate validation cohort of roughly 120 different subjects was used in addition to the roughly 670-subject first cohort. To predict cytomegalovirus infection status, the study combined high-throughput TCR immunosequencing, statistical association of individual TCRs with disease status, and machine learning. A later analysis re-examined previously published TCR beta repertoires from 610 or so donors and added high-resolution HLA genotyping to investigate patterns of TCR occurrence. The later analysis used no new phenotypic data to find candidate immune exposures, relying instead on TCR beta sequences and their occurrence across donors. To decide whether each TCR beta V gene segment behaved as functional or pseudogenic, an earlier analysis of some 540 of the donors relied on high-throughput TCR beta sequencing. Donor age, sex, ethnicity and CMV serostatus were compiled alongside the repertoire data. Genome-wide SNP genotypes for about three fifths of the roughly 700 donors were used in a later genetic analysis, which treated that subset as a discovery cohort. Every discovery cohort repertoire had been produced on one sequencing platform. Class I and class II HLA loci were covered by the typing at four-digit resolution. Typing coverage differed by locus: A, B, C, DRB1 and DQB1 were typed in about 620-640 donors, DQA1 in about 500, DPA1 in roughly 590, and DPB1 in just under 480. Because of strong linkage in the cohort, roughly five DR-DQ haplotypes were treated as single units for association and clustering. Among roughly 400 genotyped donors of the cohort, an average of approximately 220,000 unique TCR beta nucleotide sequences was sequenced per donor, of which 15% to 20% were non-productive. General conclusions and limits of the study: Most TCR sequences were observed very rarely across donors, whereas some public TCRs were present in many individuals. Linkage disequilibrium might explain the correlated functional status among segregating V segments, but an unknown experimental factor could not be excluded. The only immune exposure information available for the cohort was CMV serostatus. A cluster of highly shared sequence variants was judged likely to represent a technical artifact of the sequencing pipeline. Because counts were too low, about 15 rarely observed V segments, including chromosome 9 orphons, were left out of the earlier analysis of some 640 of the donors. A later analysis found that most CMV-associated TCR beta chains appeared HLA-restricted, with HLA associations seemingly driven largely by CMV exposure. An earlier analysis of some 590 of the donors showed that most TCR beta V segments appeared in productive rearrangements either about 87% or about 30% of the time, which broadly matched IMGT annotations. A later analysis reported that several top co-occurrence clusters appeared linked to parvovirus B19, influenza, CMV and Epstein-Barr virus. Because some donors lacked HLA typing at each locus, the association tests relied only on the typed subset. A later analysis found that TCR association rates varied across HLA loci, with DRB1 alleles showing the most associated TCRs and HLA-C alleles the fewest. The classifier was reported to diagnose cytomegalovirus status with high specificity and sensitivity in both the original cohort and the validation cohort. When HLA alleles, especially DR and DQ, strongly co-occurred, TCR associations were difficult to assign to individual alleles. Because the 87-base-pair reads could not distinguish some IMGT-functional V segments, including TRBV6-2 and TRBV6-3, those segments were excluded. In the study, around 160 TCR beta chains were listed as associated with cytomegalovirus. A few of the identified cytomegalovirus-associated TCR beta chains were confirmed in vitro to be specific for cytomegalovirus antigens. A further reported finding was that TCR beta sequences accurately predicted the HLA-A and HLA-B alleles for most subjects in the first cohort. At a false discovery rate of 0.05, a later analysis linked 15,000 to 20,000 TCR beta sequences to specific HLA alleles. In a later genetic analysis, fewer N-insertions in productive TCRs were reported among donors in an Asian-associated ancestry cluster than the roughly 700-donor mean. A later analysis found that HLA-associated TCR beta chains were more clonally expanded and had lower generation probabilities than equally common non-associated chains. The cohort was sequenced for TCR beta chains only, and without alpha or paired-chain data the features that could be detected were limited. Sequencing depth was assumed to be roughly uniform across donors in the presence/absence analyses, though that assumption may not hold. It was suggested by the authors that the approach could potentially be generalized to other disease states and immunological phenotypes. V-gene and J-gene trimming of TCR beta chains was associated with a missense DCLRE1C variant in a later genetic analysis, and the association was replicated in an independent cohort.

The cohort consisted of 600 to 700 healthy bone marrow donors. At the time of sampling, all cohort members were nominally healthy, though unrecorded immune exposures were likely present. The donor was CMV seropositive and belonged to the group of over 250 seropositive cohort members. A peripheral blood sample was provided by each donor, and peripheral blood mononuclear cells were used for TCR beta sequencing. The Qiagen DNeasy Blood Extraction Kit was used to extract genomic DNA from the blood cell samples. The library relied on the immunoSEQ multiplex PCR assay. For the multiplex PCR, a mixture combining 60 forward primers for TCR Vbeta segments and 13 reverse primers for TCR Jbeta segments was used. A multiplex PCR assay on genomic DNA amplified the CDR3 region of rearranged TCR beta genes. The Illumina HiSeq System was used to sequence the amplified TCR beta libraries as 87-base-pair reads. The published analysis was carried out like this. A later analysis tallied roughly 80 million unique TCR beta chains across the 666 repertoires, and about 10 million of those chains were shared by two or more donors. To remove PCR and sequencing errors, raw reads were error-corrected and collapsed into unique sequences using a nearest-neighbor algorithm that merged closely related sequences. V, D and J gene segments were assigned by aligning CDR3 sequences to IMGT reference sequences. For a sequence to be retained, a match of at least six nucleotides to both a V gene segment and a J gene segment was required. A rearrangement counted as productive if the CDR3 had no stop codons and remained in frame with V and J, and every other rearrangement counted as non-productive. Following IMGT convention, CDR3 was defined as the stretch from the second conserved V-encoded cysteine to the conserved J-encoded phenylalanine. In an earlier analysis of around 540 of the donors, sequences lacking an unambiguous match to a single V gene segment were excluded. An earlier analysis of several hundred of the donors called V segments functional above 56.7% productive rearrangements and segregating when the between-donor standard deviation exceeded 5%. To diagnose cytomegalovirus status from the catalog of TCR beta chain sequences, a statistical classification framework was built. In a later analysis, TCR nucleotide sequences were compared against IMGT/GENE-DB human TR gene sequences so that V and J genes could be assigned. A later analysis assigned CDR3 sequences and most-parsimonious VDJ recombination scenarios with the TCRdist pipeline. A later analysis defined each TCR beta chain by its CDR3 amino acid sequence plus V-gene family, and excluded reads lacking a unique V-gene family. In a later analysis, 500 to 700 highly shared, low-generation-probability nucleotide sequences were removed to address suspected cross-contamination and a sequencing artifact. A later analysis calculated a clonal expansion index for each public chain from normalized within-repertoire ranks of inferred template counts. A later analysis computed generation probabilities with a VDJ recombination model fitted to out-of-frame rearrangements, and checked the results against IGoR. In a later analysis, hypergeometric tests were used to score TCR-TCR, TCR-HLA and TCR-CMV co-occurrence, with a repertoire-size bias correction applied to TCR pairs. In a later analysis, false discovery rates were estimated by permuting HLA or CMV assignments 20 times. In a later analysis, co-occurring TCRs were grouped using DBSCAN, with TCRdist sequence similarity added in when clustering inside HLA-allele-positive subsets. For co-occurrence clustering, repertoires with fewer than 30,000 or more than 120,000 public chains were excluded, along with roughly 5 repertoires with anomalous nucleotide sharing. This is the immuneACCESS table as TCRdb keeps it, with only in-frame sequences that have V and J called. A part of the clones is gone; compared with another copy, unresolved V genes explain less than half, and the rest is unexplained. V, J and clone size are those of that table, while D and trimming were read from the DNA. This sample comprises some 13,000 clones, over 55% of them detected only once. The biggest ten clones account for about a sixth of the sample.

The CDR3, cysteine through phenylalanine, is 14 amino acids long. Only the CDR3 part of the read is kept: 42 bases, read in frame from the first base. V lost 3 bases and J lost 1 base; the stretch between them is 8 bases long. Looking up the germline V gene yields CDR1 MNHEY and CDR2 SVGAGI. A word on this clone: The antigen this receptor binds is unknown. No much larger clone is present one base from it, and per-base qualities are unavailable.

This clonotype originated in a woman between 45 and 65 years old in good health and CMV-seropositive. Specimen: PBMCs. The sequence links TRBV6-5 to TRBJ2-3, with no reliable assignment of the D segment. Read as DNA, the sequence is TGTGCCAGCAGTTATATCCGGGGCACAGATACGCAGTATTTT. Protein translation: CASSYIRGTDTQYF.